A selection of T cell receptor beta chains follows, all from one sample in a study of cytotoxic CD8 clonotypes in ibrutinib-treated CLL. Assay: immunoSEQ multiplex PCR; the TCRdb copy retains only in-frame clones and omits some. The top ten hold around 37% of the sample, which has more than 60,000 clones, 83% seen once. Sequences were derived from PBMCs, sampled after 24 months of ibrutinib treatment. Receptor source: a human donor with chronic lymphocytic leukemia. The CDR3 runs from the conserved cysteine through the conserved F or W. The order of the fields is D gene, J gene, V gene, clone size, CDR3 length, CDR3 DNA, CDR3 protein. The D gene is left open where the match is weak. The listing skips clone size in some rows; elsewhere it reads once, few, many or a size class.

D gene: NA; J gene: TRBJ2-5; V gene: TRBV6-1; clone size: NA; CDR3 length: 16; CDR3 DNA: TGTGCCAGCAGTGAAGCGGGCAGGACAACGGGCGAGACCCAGTACTTC; CDR3 protein: CASSEAGRTTGETQYF
D gene: TRBD2; J gene: TRBJ2-1; V gene: TRBV5-6; clone size: NA; CDR3 length: 14; CDR3 DNA: TGTGCCAGCAGCTTGACGGGAGGGCCGGGTGAGCAGTTCTTC; CDR3 protein: CASSLTGGPGEQFF
D gene: NA; J gene: TRBJ2-3; V gene: TRBV14; clone size: NA; CDR3 length: 14; CDR3 DNA: TGTGCCAGCAGCCAAGGTCGACACACAGATACGCAGTATTTT; CDR3 protein: CASSQGRHTDTQYF
D gene: NA; J gene: TRBJ1-2; V gene: TRBV6-6; clone size: NA; CDR3 length: 11; CDR3 DNA: TGTGCCAGCAGTCCGGGCAGCTCTGGCACCTTC; CDR3 protein: CASSPGSSGTF
D gene: NA; J gene: TRBJ2-5; V gene: TRBV5-6; clone size: NA; CDR3 length: 14; CDR3 DNA: TGTGCCAGCAGCTCAACCCAGGGCGGTGAGACCCAGTACTTC; CDR3 protein: CASSSTQGGETQYF
D gene: TRBD2; J gene: TRBJ2-1; V gene: TRBV5-6; clone size: NA; CDR3 length: 14; CDR3 DNA: TGTGCCAGCAGCCTTAGCGGGTTTCTGGATGAGCAGTTCTTC; CDR3 protein: CASSLSGFLDEQFF
D gene: NA; J gene: TRBJ2-1; V gene: TRBV7-2; clone size: NA; CDR3 length: 13; CDR3 DNA: TGTGCCAGCAGCTTAGGGAGGGTTCGGGAGCAGTTCTTC; CDR3 protein: CASSLGRVREQFF
D gene: TRBD2; J gene: TRBJ2-5; V gene: TRBV2; clone size: NA; CDR3 length: 17; CDR3 DNA: TGTGCCATTATCCGGAGCGGGAGTGAAGAGTACCAAGAGACCCAGTACTTC; CDR3 protein: CAIIRSGSEEYQETQYF
D gene: TRBD1; J gene: TRBJ1-2; V gene: TRBV29-1; clone size: NA; CDR3 length: 12; CDR3 DNA: TGCAGCGTTGAAGCAGGGACAGGTGGCTACACCTTC; CDR3 protein: CSVEAGTGGYTF
D gene: NA; J gene: TRBJ1-5; V gene: TRBV27; clone size: once; CDR3 length: 16; CDR3 DNA: TGTGCCAGCAGTATAAACAGGGCAGATAGCAATCAGCCCCAGCATTTT; CDR3 protein: CASSINRADSNQPQHF
D gene: TRBD2; J gene: TRBJ2-1; V gene: TRBV7-9; clone size: NA; CDR3 length: 16; CDR3 DNA: TGTGCCAGCAGCGATCGAGCGGGACCCCTTTACAATGAGCAGTTCTTC; CDR3 protein: CASSDRAGPLYNEQFF
D gene: NA; J gene: TRBJ2-7; V gene: TRBV27; clone size: once; CDR3 length: 14; CDR3 DNA: TGTGCCAGCAGTTTCCGGGACCGGGACTACGAGCAGTACTTC; CDR3 protein: CASSFRDRDYEQYF
D gene: TRBD1; J gene: TRBJ1-1; V gene: TRBV5-1; clone size: NA; CDR3 length: 16; CDR3 DNA: TGCGCCAGCAGCAATAACCCGACAGGGACGAACACTGAAGCTTTCTTT; CDR3 protein: CASSNNPTGTNTEAFF
D gene: TRBD1; J gene: TRBJ1-4; V gene: TRBV2; clone size: NA; CDR3 length: 15; CDR3 DNA: TGTGCCAGCAGTCCAAACAGGGGCGAGCGAGAAAAACTGTTTTTT; CDR3 protein: CASSPNRGEREKLFF
D gene: NA; J gene: TRBJ2-4; V gene: TRBV30; clone size: NA; CDR3 length: 13; CDR3 DNA: TGTGCCTGGAGGGCACTAGCCAAAAACATTCAGTACTTC; CDR3 protein: CAWRALAKNIQYF
D gene: NA; J gene: TRBJ1-5; V gene: TRBV5-1; clone size: NA; CDR3 length: 15; CDR3 DNA: TGCGCCAGCAGCTTGGCGGCGGGGGGGTCCGCTCCCCAGCATTTT; CDR3 protein: CASSLAAGGSAPQHF
D gene: NA; J gene: TRBJ2-6; V gene: TRBV7-9; clone size: NA; CDR3 length: 13; CDR3 DNA: TGTGCCAGCAGCCTCCTCGGGGCCAACGTCCTGACTTTC; CDR3 protein: CASSLLGANVLTF
D gene: TRBD1; J gene: TRBJ1-1; V gene: TRBV19; clone size: few; CDR3 length: 17; CDR3 DNA: TGTGCCAGTAGTACCCGGACAGGGCGGCTCGTGAACACTGAAGCTTTCTTT; CDR3 protein: CASSTRTGRLVNTEAFF
D gene: NA; J gene: TRBJ2-1; V gene: TRBV2; clone size: NA; CDR3 length: 13; CDR3 DNA: TGTGCCAGCATTCCGGGAGAGAACAATGAGCAGTTCTTC; CDR3 protein: CASIPGENNEQFF
D gene: NA; J gene: TRBJ2-3; V gene: TRBV19; clone size: NA; CDR3 length: 16; CDR3 DNA: TGTGCCAGTAGTCCCCTCTGGAGCGGGAGCACAGATACGCAGTATTTT; CDR3 protein: CASSPLWSGSTDTQYF
D gene: NA; J gene: TRBJ2-7; V gene: TRBV9; clone size: NA; CDR3 length: 13; CDR3 DNA: TGTGCCAGCAGCGTAAGCATCTCCTACGAGCAGTACTTC; CDR3 protein: CASSVSISYEQYF
D gene: TRBD1; J gene: TRBJ1-2; V gene: TRBV6-1; clone size: NA; CDR3 length: 15; CDR3 DNA: TGTGCCAGCAGTATCCAGGGGGCTGCGAACTATGGCTACACCTTC; CDR3 protein: CASSIQGAANYGYTF